A selection of T cell receptor beta chains follows, all from one sample in a study of T cells after yellow fever vaccination. TCRdb reprocessed the 5' RACE reads via MiXCR and lists one record per CDR3 protein. The profile covers some 300,000 distinct CDR3 sequences, with about 8.3% appearing a single time and 17% taken by the ten largest. Sequencing used PBMCs, obtained more than 35 days after the first yellow fever vaccination. These receptors were taken from a man aged 18 to 30 who received the YFV17D yellow fever vaccine. The CDR3 runs from the conserved cysteine through the conserved F or W. The D gene is left open where the match is weak. Only part of the rows carry a size: once, few, many, or a class if the clone is expanded.

D: TRBD1; J: TRBJ1-1; size: few; V: TRBV6-1; CDR3: CASDSTGKGITEAFF; DNA: TGTGCCAGTGATTCGACAGGGAAAGGGATCACTGAAGCTTTCTTT
D: -; J: TRBJ1-1; size: -; V: TRBV20-1; CDR3: CSAAVTGRRRTEAFF; DNA: TGCAGTGCCGCAGTCACGGGGCGAAGAAGAACTGAAGCTTTCTTT
D: TRBD1; J: TRBJ2-5; size: few; V: TRBV14; CDR3: CASSYRGLDETQYF; DNA: TGTGCCAGCAGCTACAGGGGGCTAGATGAGACCCAGTACTTC
D: -; J: TRBJ2-1; size: few; V: TRBV7-2; CDR3: CASSLALRTSSYNEQFF; DNA: TGTGCCAGCAGCTTAGCGCTACGTACTAGCTCCTACAATGAGCAGTTCTTC
D: -; J: TRBJ1-2; size: -; V: TRBV6-5; CDR3: CASSYSWGSNYGYTF; DNA: TGTGCCAGCAGTTACTCGTGGGGAAGTAACTATGGCTACACCTTC
D: -; J: TRBJ2-3; size: few; V: TRBV19; CDR3: CASMARVGDTQYF; DNA: TGTGCCAGTATGGCAAGGGTCGGAGATACGCAGTATTTT
D: -; J: TRBJ1-6; size: once; V: TRBV25-1; CDR3: CASSGLQVSSSPLHF; DNA: TGTGCCAGCAGTGGATTACAGGTTTCTAGTTCACCCCTCCACTTT
D: -; J: TRBJ2-3; size: many; V: TRBV18; CDR3: CASSPGRSTDTQYF; DNA: TGCGCCAGCAGCCCCGGACGTAGCACAGATACGCAGTATTTT
D: -; J: TRBJ2-5; size: few; V: TRBV4-2; CDR3: CASSRPGPGETQYF; DNA: TGTGCCAGCAGCCGGCCGGGACCAGGGGAGACCCAGTACTTC
D: -; J: TRBJ2-5; size: few; V: TRBV4-1; CDR3: CASSQGGSVRETQYF; DNA: TGCGCCAGCAGCCAAGGAGGCTCAGTAAGGGAGACCCAGTACTTC
D: -; J: TRBJ2-3; size: few; V: TRBV6-2/TRBV6-3; CDR3: CASSTGTSTDTQYF; DNA: TGTGCCAGCAGTACGGGGACTAGCACAGATACGCAGTATTTT
D: -; J: TRBJ2-5; size: -; V: TRBV4-3; CDR3: CASSRGGYETQYF; DNA: TGCGCCAGCAGCCGCGGGGGCTATGAGACCCAGTACTTC
D: -; J: TRBJ2-3; size: few; V: TRBV29-1; CDR3: CSSRGGLITDTQYF; DNA: TGCAGCTCCAGAGGGGGACTCATTACAGATACGCAGTATTTT
D: TRBD2; J: TRBJ2-3; size: -; V: TRBV2; CDR3: CASRTAAGVSTDTQYF; DNA: TGTGCCAGCAGGACGGCGGCGGGGGTCAGCACAGATACGCAGTATTTT
D: -; J: TRBJ2-5; size: many; V: TRBV15; CDR3: CATSRDPLGTQYF; DNA: TGTGCCACCAGCAGAGATCCCTTGGGGACCCAGTACTTC
D: -; J: TRBJ1-2; size: -; V: TRBV12-3/TRBV12-4; CDR3: CASSRNGANYGYTF; DNA: TGTGCCAGCAGCCGAAATGGTGCTAACTATGGCTACACCTTC
D: TRBD2; J: TRBJ2-7; size: few; V: TRBV7-2; CDR3: CASSLVGLGGGAYEQYF; DNA: TGTGCCAGCAGCTTAGTTGGTCTTGGCGGGGGGGCCTACGAGCAGTACTTC
D: TRBD1; J: TRBJ2-7; size: -; V: TRBV27; CDR3: CASSLAWDRGSNEQYF; DNA: TGTGCCAGCAGTTTAGCGTGGGACAGGGGGTCCAACGAGCAGTACTTC
D: -; J: TRBJ2-1; size: -; V: TRBV27; CDR3: CASSLKLRIGGYNEQFF; DNA: TGTGCCAGCAGTCTCAAGCTCCGAATTGGGGGCTACAATGAGCAGTTCTTC
D: TRBD2; J: TRBJ2-3; size: -; V: TRBV24-1; CDR3: CATSDGTSGGLGVGTDTQYF; DNA: TGTGCCACCAGTGATGGGACTAGCGGGGGGCTGGGAGTCGGCACAGATACGCAGTATTTT
D: -; J: TRBJ2-3; size: -; V: TRBV24-1; CDR3: CATSAPFTPTQYF; DNA: TGTGCCACCAGTGCACCGTTTACGCCTACGCAGTATTTT
D: -; J: TRBJ2-7; size: few; V: TRBV7-2; CDR3: CASSLSPLYEQYF; DNA: TGTGCCAGCAGCCTTTCACCACTTTACGAGCAGTACTTC
D: TRBD1; J: TRBJ1-5; size: -; V: TRBV27; CDR3: CASSSDREGQPQHF; DNA: TGTGCCAGCAGTTCTGACAGGGAAGGCCAGCCCCAGCATTTT
D: -; J: TRBJ2-1; size: few; V: TRBV3-1; CDR3: CASSHSVVAYNEQFF; DNA: TGTGCCAGCAGCCATTCAGTAGTGGCCTACAATGAGCAGTTCTTC
D: -; J: TRBJ1-6; size: few; V: TRBV12-3/TRBV12-4; CDR3: CASSSQGSVNSPLHF; DNA: TGTGCCAGCAGCTCCCAGGGTTCCGTGAATTCACCCCTCCACTTT
D: -; J: TRBJ1-2; size: many; V: TRBV20-1; CDR3: CSAGASSYGYTF; DNA: TGCAGTGCTGGGGCCTCCTCCTATGGCTACACCTTC
D: -; J: TRBJ2-2; size: few; V: TRBV28; CDR3: CASINPTGRGTGELFF; DNA: TGTGCCAGCATCAACCCTACAGGGCGCGGCACCGGGGAGCTGTTTTTT
D: -; J: TRBJ2-3; size: few; V: TRBV9; CDR3: CASSEYRDTSTDTQYF; DNA: TGTGCCAGCAGCGAGTACCGGGACACCAGCACAGATACGCAGTATTTT
D: TRBD1; J: TRBJ2-3; size: -; V: TRBV7-3; CDR3: CASSPWTGSTDTQYF; DNA: TGTGCCAGCAGCCCCTGGACAGGGAGCACAGATACGCAGTATTTT
D: -; J: TRBJ2-3; size: -; V: TRBV5-1; CDR3: CASSLSGSPADTQYF; DNA: TGCGCCAGCAGCTTATCAGGCTCCCCGGCAGATACGCAGTATTTT
D: -; J: TRBJ2-1; size: few; V: TRBV5-8; CDR3: CASSRREYAYNEQFF; DNA: TGTGCCAGCAGCCGGCGGGAATACGCCTACAATGAGCAGTTCTTC
D: TRBD2; J: TRBJ2-1; size: many; V: TRBV18; CDR3: CASGPQGLGLLEQFF; DNA: TGTGCCAGCGGACCGCAGGGACTAGGGCTTCTTGAGCAGTTCTTC
D: TRBD2; J: TRBJ2-1; size: few; V: TRBV3-1; CDR3: CASSQGAGGSPSSYNEQFF; DNA: TGTGCCAGCAGCCAAGGGGCGGGAGGGTCACCGAGCTCCTACAATGAGCAGTTCTTC
D: -; J: TRBJ2-1; size: many; V: TRBV27; CDR3: CASSFGLTNEQFF; DNA: TGTGCCAGCAGTTTTGGGCTTACCAATGAGCAGTTCTTC
D: -; J: TRBJ1-1; size: few; V: TRBV12-3/TRBV12-4; CDR3: CASSPVGGLRNTEAFF; DNA: TGTGCCAGCAGTCCTGTAGGCGGGTTGAGGAACACTGAAGCTTTCTTT
D: TRBD1; J: TRBJ1-2; size: few; V: TRBV18; CDR3: CASSADRDYGYTF; DNA: TGTGCCAGCTCAGCAGACAGGGACTATGGCTACACCTTC
D: TRBD2; J: TRBJ2-1; size: many; V: TRBV11-3; CDR3: CASSLEGAASGYNEQFF; DNA: TGTGCCAGCAGCTTAGAGGGAGCCGCTAGCGGCTACAATGAGCAGTTCTTC
D: -; J: TRBJ1-6; size: many; V: TRBV7-2; CDR3: CASSLTPEAGGALHF; DNA: TGTGCCAGCAGCTTAACCCCCGAGGCCGGAGGGGCCCTCCACTTT
D: -; J: TRBJ2-7; size: many; V: TRBV4-3; CDR3: CASSQVGGALREQYF; DNA: TGCGCCAGCAGCCAAGTGGGTGGGGCCTTACGCGAGCAGTACTTC
D: -; J: TRBJ1-1; size: few; V: TRBV7-3; CDR3: CASSTTGGGTEAFF; DNA: TGTGCCAGCAGCACGACAGGAGGGGGGACTGAAGCTTTCTTT
D: TRBD1; J: TRBJ2-1; size: few; V: TRBV4-3; CDR3: CASSQDWGTGGREQFF; DNA: TGCGCCAGCAGCCAAGATTGGGGGACAGGGGGCAGGGAGCAGTTCTTC
D: -; J: TRBJ1-4; size: few; V: TRBV12-3/TRBV12-4; CDR3: CASSGHGEKLFF; DNA: TGTGCCAGCAGCGGACACGGTGAAAAACTGTTTTTT
D: TRBD2; J: TRBJ2-3; size: few; V: TRBV5-6; CDR3: CASSFLHPGLSTDTQYF; DNA: TGTGCCAGCAGCTTTTTGCACCCGGGACTAAGCACAGATACGCAGTATTTT
D: -; J: TRBJ1-1; size: few; V: TRBV20-1; CDR3: CSARDGQFSNTEAFF; DNA: TGCAGTGCTAGAGATGGCCAGTTTTCGAACACTGAAGCTTTCTTT
D: TRBD2; J: TRBJ2-6; size: -; V: TRBV11-2; CDR3: CASSYSRTSGSGANVLTF; DNA: TGTGCCAGCAGCTACTCCAGGACTAGCGGGTCCGGGGCCAACGTCCTGACTTTC
D: TRBD1; J: TRBJ1-3; size: -; V: TRBV12-3/TRBV12-4; CDR3: CASRYGQGRNTIYF; DNA: TGTGCCAGCAGATATGGACAGGGGCGAAACACCATATATTTT
D: -; J: TRBJ1-5; size: few; V: TRBV19; CDR3: CASSISSYSNQPQHF; DNA: TGTGCCAGTAGTATAAGTAGCTATAGCAATCAGCCCCAGCATTTT
D: TRBD1; J: TRBJ2-2; size: many; V: TRBV10-3; CDR3: CAISSGTDITGELFF; DNA: TGTGCCATCAGTTCCGGGACAGACATCACCGGGGAGCTGTTTTTT
D: TRBD2; J: TRBJ2-3; size: -; V: TRBV7-3; CDR3: CASSFRSGELDTQYF; DNA: TGTGCCAGCAGCTTCAGAAGCGGGGAGTTAGATACGCAGTATTTT
D: -; J: TRBJ2-6; size: few; V: TRBV4-1; CDR3: CASSQDVGAIPGANVLTF; DNA: TGCGCCAGCAGCCAAGACGTAGGGGCCATACCTGGGGCCAACGTCCTGACTTTC
D: -; J: TRBJ1-4; size: -; V: TRBV19; CDR3: CASSKAGARATNEKLFF; DNA: TGTGCCAGTTCCAAGGCGGGGGCGCGGGCAACTAATGAAAAACTGTTTTTT
D: -; J: TRBJ2-5; size: many; V: TRBV12-3/TRBV12-4; CDR3: CASSLERGRETQYF; DNA: TGTGCCAGCAGCCTAGAACGGGGCAGAGAGACCCAGTACTTC
D: TRBD1; J: TRBJ2-3; size: -; V: TRBV28; CDR3: CASSLGAETGTNTQYF; DNA: TGTGCCAGCAGTTTGGGGGCTGAGACAGGGACAAATACGCAGTATTTT